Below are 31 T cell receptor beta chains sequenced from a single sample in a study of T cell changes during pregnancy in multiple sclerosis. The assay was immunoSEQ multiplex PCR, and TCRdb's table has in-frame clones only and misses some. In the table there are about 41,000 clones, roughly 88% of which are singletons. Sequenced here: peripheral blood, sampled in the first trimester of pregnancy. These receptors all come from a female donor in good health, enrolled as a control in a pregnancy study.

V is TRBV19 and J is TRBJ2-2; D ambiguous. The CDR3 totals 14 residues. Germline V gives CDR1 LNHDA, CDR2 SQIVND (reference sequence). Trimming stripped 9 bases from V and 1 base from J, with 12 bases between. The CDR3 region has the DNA TGTGCCAGGGTTTCGTCGGGGAACACCGGGGAGCTGTTTTTT. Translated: CARVSSGNTGELFF. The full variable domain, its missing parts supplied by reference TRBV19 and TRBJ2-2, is DGGITQSPKYLFRKEGQNVTLSCEQNLNHDAMYWYRQDPGQGLRLIYYSQIVNDFQKGDIAEGYSVSREKKESFPLTVTSAQKNPTAFYLCARVSSGNTGELFFGEGSRLTVL.

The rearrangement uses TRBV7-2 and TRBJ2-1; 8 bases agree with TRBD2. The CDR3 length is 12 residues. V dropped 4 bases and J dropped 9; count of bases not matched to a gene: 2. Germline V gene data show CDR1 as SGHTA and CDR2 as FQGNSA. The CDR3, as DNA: TGTGCCAGCAGCTCGGGGGGGGGTGAGCAGTTCTTC. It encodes CASSSGGGEQFF.

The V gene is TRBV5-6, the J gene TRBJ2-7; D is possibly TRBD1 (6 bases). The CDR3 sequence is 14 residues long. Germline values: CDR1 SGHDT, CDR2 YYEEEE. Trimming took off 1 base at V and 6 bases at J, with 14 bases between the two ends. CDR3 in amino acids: CASSLMQQGPEQYF. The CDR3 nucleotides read TGTGCCAGCAGCTTGATGCAACAGGGCCCCGAGCAGTACTTC.

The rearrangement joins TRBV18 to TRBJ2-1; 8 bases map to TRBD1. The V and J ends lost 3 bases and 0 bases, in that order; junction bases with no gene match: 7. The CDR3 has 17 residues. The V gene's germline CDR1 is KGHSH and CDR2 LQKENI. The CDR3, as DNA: TGTGCCAGCTCACCCGCGGACAGGGTAAGCTCCTACAATGAGCAGTTCTTC. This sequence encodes CASSPADRVSSYNEQFF.

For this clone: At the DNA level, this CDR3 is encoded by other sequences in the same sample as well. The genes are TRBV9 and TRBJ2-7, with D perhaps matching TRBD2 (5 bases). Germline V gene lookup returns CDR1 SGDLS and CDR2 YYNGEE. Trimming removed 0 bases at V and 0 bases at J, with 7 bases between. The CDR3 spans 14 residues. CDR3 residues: CASSVVGSSYEQYF. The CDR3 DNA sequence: TGTGCCAGCAGCGTAGTGGGGAGCTCCTACGAGCAGTACTTC.

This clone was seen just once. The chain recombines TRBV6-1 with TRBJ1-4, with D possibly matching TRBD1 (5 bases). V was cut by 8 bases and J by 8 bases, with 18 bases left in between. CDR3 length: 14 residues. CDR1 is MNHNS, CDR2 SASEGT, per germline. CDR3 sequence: CASAAAGYLEKLFF. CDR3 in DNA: TGTGCCAGCGCCGCCGCAGGGTATTTAGAAAAACTGTTTTTT.

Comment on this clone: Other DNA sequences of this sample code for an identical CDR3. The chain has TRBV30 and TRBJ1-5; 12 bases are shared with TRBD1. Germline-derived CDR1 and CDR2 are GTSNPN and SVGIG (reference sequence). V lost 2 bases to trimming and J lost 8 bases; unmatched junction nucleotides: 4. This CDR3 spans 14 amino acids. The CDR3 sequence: CAWSQGTGGEPQHF. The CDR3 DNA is TGTGCCTGGAGTCAGGGGACAGGGGGCGAGCCCCAGCATTTT. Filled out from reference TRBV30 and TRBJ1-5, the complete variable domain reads SQTIHQWPATLVQPVGSPLSLECTVEGTSNPNLYWYRQAAGRGLQLLFYSVGIGQISSEVPQNLSASRPQDRQFILSSKKLLLSDSGFYLCAWSQGTGGEPQHFGDGTRLSIL.

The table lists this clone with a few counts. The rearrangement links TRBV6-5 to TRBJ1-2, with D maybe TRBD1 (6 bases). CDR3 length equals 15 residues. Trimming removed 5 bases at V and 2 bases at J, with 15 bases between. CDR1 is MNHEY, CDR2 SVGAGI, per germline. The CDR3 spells CASSPHPQGNYGYTF. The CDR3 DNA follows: TGTGCCAGCAGTCCTCACCCACAGGGAAACTATGGCTACACCTTC.

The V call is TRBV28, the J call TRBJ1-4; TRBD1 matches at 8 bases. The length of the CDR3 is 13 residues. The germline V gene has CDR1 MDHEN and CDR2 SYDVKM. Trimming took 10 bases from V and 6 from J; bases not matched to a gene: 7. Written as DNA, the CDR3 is TGTGCCATCAACTCGGACAGGGATGAAAAACTGTTTTTT. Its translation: CAINSDRDEKLFF.

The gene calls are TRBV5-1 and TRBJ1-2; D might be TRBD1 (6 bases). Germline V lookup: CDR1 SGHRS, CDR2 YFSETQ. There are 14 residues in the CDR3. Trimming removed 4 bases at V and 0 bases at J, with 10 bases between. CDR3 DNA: TGCGCCAGCAGCCGACAGGAAGCTAACTATGGCTACACCTTC. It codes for CASSRQEANYGYTF.

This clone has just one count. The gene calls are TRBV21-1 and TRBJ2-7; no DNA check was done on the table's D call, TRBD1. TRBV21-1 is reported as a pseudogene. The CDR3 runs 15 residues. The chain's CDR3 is CASSKTAGTVYEQYF. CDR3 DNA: TGTGCCAGCAGCAAAACGGCGGGGACAGTCTACGAGCAGTACTTC.

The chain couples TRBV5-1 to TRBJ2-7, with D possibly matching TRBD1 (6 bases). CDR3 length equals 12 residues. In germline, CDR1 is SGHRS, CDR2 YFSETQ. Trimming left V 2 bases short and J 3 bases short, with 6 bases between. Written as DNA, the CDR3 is TGCGCCAGCAGCTTACAGGGCTACGAGCAGTACTTC. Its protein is CASSLQGYEQYF. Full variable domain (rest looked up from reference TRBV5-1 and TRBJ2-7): KAGVTQTPRYLIKTRGQQVTLSCSPISGHRSVSWYQQTPGQGLQFLFEYFSETQRNKGNFPGRFSGRQFSNSRSEMNVSTLELGDSALYLCASSLQGYEQYFGPGTRLTVT.

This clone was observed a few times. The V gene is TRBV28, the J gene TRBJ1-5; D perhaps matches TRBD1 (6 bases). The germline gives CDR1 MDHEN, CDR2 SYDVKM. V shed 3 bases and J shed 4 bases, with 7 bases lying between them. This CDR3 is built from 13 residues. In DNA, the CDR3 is TGTGCCAGCAGTTTCACAGGGAATCAGCCCCAGCATTTT. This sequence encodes CASSFTGNQPQHF.

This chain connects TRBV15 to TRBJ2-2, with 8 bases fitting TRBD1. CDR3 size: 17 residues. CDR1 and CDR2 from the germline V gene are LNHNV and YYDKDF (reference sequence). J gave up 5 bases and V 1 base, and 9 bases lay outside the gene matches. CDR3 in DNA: TGTGCCACCAGCAGAGCCTGGACAGGGCCTGGGACCGGGGAGCTGTTTTTT. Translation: CATSRAWTGPGTGELFF.

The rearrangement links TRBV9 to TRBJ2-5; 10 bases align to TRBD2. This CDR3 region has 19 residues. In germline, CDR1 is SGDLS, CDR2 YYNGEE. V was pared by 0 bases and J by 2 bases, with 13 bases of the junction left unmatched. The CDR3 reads CASSVAISGGTSAQETQYF. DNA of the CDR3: TGTGCCAGCAGCGTAGCGATTAGCGGGGGGACCTCGGCTCAAGAGACCCAGTACTTC.

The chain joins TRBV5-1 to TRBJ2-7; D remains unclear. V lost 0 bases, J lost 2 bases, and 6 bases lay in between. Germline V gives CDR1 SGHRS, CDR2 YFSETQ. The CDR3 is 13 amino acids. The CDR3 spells CASSLASTYEQYF. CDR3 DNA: TGCGCCAGCAGCTTGGCCAGTACCTACGAGCAGTACTTC.

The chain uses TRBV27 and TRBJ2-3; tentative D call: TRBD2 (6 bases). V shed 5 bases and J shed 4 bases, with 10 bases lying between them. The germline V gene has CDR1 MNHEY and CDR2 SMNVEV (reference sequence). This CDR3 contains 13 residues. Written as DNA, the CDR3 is TGTGCCAGCAGTCGGGGGACCTCAGATACGCAGTATTTT. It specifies CASSRGTSDTQYF.

The CDR3, as DNA: TGTGCCAGTAGTCAAAGTATACAGGGCTTTAATTCACCCCTCCACTTT. Amino acid sequence: CASSQSIQGFNSPLHF. The chain employs TRBV19 and TRBJ1-6; D may be TRBD1 (6 bases). Germline V gene data show CDR1 as LNHDA and CDR2 as SQIVND (reference sequence). CDR3 length: 16 amino acids. Trimming shortened V by 5 bases and J by 6 bases, and 17 bases separated the two germline ends.

CDR3 amino acids: CASSPSGLAGGPYEQYF. The CDR3 bases are TGTGCCAGCAGCCCCTCCGGACTAGCGGGCGGGCCCTACGAGCAGTACTTC. The J gene is TRBJ2-7, the V gene TRBV28; 11 bases align to TRBD2. V trimming: 6 bases; J trimming: 2 bases; junction bases outside the gene matches: 12. The CDR3 extends over 17 amino acids. CDR1 and CDR2 (germline): MDHEN, SYDVKM.

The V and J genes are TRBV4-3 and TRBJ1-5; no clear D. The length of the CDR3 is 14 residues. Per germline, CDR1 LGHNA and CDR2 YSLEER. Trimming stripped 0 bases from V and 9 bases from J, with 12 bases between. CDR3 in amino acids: CASSQDQVVPPQHF. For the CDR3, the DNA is TGCGCCAGCAGCCAAGACCAGGTGGTGCCGCCCCAGCATTTT.

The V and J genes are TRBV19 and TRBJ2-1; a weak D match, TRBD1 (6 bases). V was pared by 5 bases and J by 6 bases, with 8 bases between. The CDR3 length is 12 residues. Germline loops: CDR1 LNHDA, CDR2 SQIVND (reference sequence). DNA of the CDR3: TGTGCCAGTAGTGGACAGAGCAATGAGCAGTTCTTC. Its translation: CASSGQSNEQFF.

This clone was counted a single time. The CDR3 loop reads CAWNMGGGNQPQHF. Here the CDR3 DNA reads TGTGCCTGGAACATGGGAGGAGGCAATCAGCCCCAGCATTTT. The chain combines TRBV30 with TRBJ1-5; D unclear. V lost 4 bases to trimming and J lost 2 bases, with 12 bases between them. Germline V lookup: CDR1 GTSNPN, CDR2 SVGIG (reference sequence). This CDR3 has 14 amino acids.

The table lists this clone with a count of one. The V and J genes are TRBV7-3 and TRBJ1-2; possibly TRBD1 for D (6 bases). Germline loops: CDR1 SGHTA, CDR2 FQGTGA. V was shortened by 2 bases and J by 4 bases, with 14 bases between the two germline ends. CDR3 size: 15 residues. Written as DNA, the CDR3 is TGTGCCAGCAGCTTATGGGGGGGCAGTAGCTATGGCTACACCTTC. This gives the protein CASSLWGGSSYGYTF.

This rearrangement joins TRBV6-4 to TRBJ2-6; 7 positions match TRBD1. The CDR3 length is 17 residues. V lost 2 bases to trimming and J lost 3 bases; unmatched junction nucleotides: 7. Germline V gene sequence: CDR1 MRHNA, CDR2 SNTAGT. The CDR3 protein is CASSDTTGSGGANVLTF. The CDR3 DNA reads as TGTGCCAGCAGTGACACGACAGGGTCGGGTGGGGCCAACGTCCTGACTTTC.

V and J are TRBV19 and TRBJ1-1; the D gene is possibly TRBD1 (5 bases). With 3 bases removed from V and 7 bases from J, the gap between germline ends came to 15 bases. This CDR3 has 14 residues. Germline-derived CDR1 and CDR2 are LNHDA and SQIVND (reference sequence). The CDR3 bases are TGTGCCAGTAGTATGTATGGGGCAGGTCTTGAAGCTTTCTTT. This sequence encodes CASSMYGAGLEAFF. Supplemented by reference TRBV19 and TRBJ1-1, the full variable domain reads DGGITQSPKYLFRKEGQNVTLSCEQNLNHDAMYWYRQDPGQGLRLIYYSQIVNDFQKGDIAEGYSVSREKKESFPLTVTSAQKNPTAFYLCASSMYGAGLEAFFGQGTRLTVV.

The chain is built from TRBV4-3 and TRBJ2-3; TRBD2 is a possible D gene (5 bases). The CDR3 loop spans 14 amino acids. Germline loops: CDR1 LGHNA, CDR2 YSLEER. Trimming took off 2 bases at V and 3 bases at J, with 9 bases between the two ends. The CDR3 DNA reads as TGCGCCAGCAGCCAACAACTAGTGACAGATACGCAGTATTTT. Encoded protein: CASSQQLVTDTQYF.

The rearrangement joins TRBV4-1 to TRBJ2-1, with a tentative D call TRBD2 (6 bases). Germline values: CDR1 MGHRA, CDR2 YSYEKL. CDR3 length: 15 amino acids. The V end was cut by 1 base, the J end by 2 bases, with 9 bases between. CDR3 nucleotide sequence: TGCGCCAGCAGCCAAGTCGGGAGTACCTACAATGAGCAGTTCTTC. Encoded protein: CASSQVGSTYNEQFF.

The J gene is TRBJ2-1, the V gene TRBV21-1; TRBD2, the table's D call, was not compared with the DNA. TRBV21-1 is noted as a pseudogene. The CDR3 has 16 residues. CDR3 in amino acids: CASSNKSGTTYNEQFF. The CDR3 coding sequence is TGTGCCAGCAGCAACAAAAGCGGGACAACCTACAATGAGCAGTTCTTC.

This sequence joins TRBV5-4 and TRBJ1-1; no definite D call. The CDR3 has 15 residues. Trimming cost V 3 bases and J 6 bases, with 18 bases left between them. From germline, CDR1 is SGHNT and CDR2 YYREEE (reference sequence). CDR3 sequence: CASSSLRSGNPEAFF. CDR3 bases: TGTGCCAGCAGCTCCCTGCGGTCGGGTAACCCTGAAGCTTTCTTT.

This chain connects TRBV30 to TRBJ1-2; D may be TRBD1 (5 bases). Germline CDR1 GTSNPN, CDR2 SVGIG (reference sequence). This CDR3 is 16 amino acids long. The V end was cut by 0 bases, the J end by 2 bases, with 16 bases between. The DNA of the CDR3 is TGTGCCTGGAGTGTACTACGCGGGGGGGGGAACTATGGCTACACCTTC. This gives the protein CAWSVLRGGGNYGYTF.

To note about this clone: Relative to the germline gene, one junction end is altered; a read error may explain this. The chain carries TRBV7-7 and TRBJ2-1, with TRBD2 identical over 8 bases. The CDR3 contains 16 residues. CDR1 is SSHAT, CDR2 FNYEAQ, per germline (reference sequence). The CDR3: CASSQERGSSYNEQFF. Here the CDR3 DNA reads TGTGCTAGCAGCCAGGAGCGGGGGAGCTCCTACAATGAGCAGTTCTTC.